The T cell receptor (beta chain) under discussion was sequenced for a study of T cell changes during pregnancy in multiple sclerosis. The CDR3 is 16 amino acids. CDR1 and CDR2 from the germline V gene are SGHAT and FQNNGV. V was trimmed by 3 bases and J by 2 bases, leaving 15 bases between them. Clones were sequenced by immunoSEQ multiplex PCR, and TCRdb holds only the in-frame ones, with some missing. Here the sample spans almost 95,000 clones, approximately 92% being singletons. The specimen was peripheral blood, collected in the first trimester of pregnancy. The rearrangement uses TRBV11-2 and TRBJ2-3, with a tentative D call TRBD2 (5 bases). The clonotype was recovered from a female donor with multiple sclerosis, enrolled in a pregnancy study. The DNA of the CDR3 is TGTGCCAGCAGCTTCCACGGCGGGCGCGTCACAGATACGCAGTATTTT. Protein product: CASSFHGGRVTDTQYF.